The next 18 T cell receptor beta chains were all read from a single sample in a study of blood T cell repertoires in COVID-19. The method was immunoSEQ multiplex PCR; TCRdb's version includes in-frame clones alone and lacks a portion of them. The sample records approximately 58,000 clones, 75% to 95% being singletons. Sequencing was carried out using peripheral blood. The origin of the receptors is a woman of 80 years or more with active COVID-19.

The rearrangement uses TRBV25-1 and TRBJ2-1; D possibly corresponds to TRBD2 (5 bases). V gave up 8 bases and J gave up 0 bases, with 11 bases separating them. The CDR3 is 14 amino acids. The V gene's germline CDR1 is MGHDK and CDR2 SYGVNS. The DNA of the CDR3 is TGTGCCAGCTCCAGCGGAAGCTCCTACAATGAGCAGTTCTTC. Translated, it gives CASSSGSSYNEQFF. Filled out from reference TRBV25-1 and TRBJ2-1, the complete variable domain reads EADIYQTPRYLVIGTGKKITLECSQTMGHDKMYWYQQDPGMELHLIHYSYGVNSTEKGDLSSESTVSRIRTEHFPLTLESARPSHTSQYLCASSSGSSYNEQFFGPGTRLTVL.

The gene calls are TRBV29-1 and TRBJ2-1, with TRBD2 as a possible D gene (6 bases). The V end was cut by 3 bases, the J end by 0 bases, with 6 bases between. The CDR3 covers 13 residues. Germline lookup yields CDR1 SQVTM and CDR2 ANQGSEA. The CDR3 reads CSVDGSSYNEQFF. The CDR3 DNA sequence: TGCAGCGTTGACGGGAGCTCCTACAATGAGCAGTTCTTC.

The rearrangement uses TRBV6-5 and TRBJ1-2; TRBD1 might be the D (5 bases). The CDR3 is made up of 12 amino acids. V was pared by 7 bases and J by 8 bases, with 14 bases between. Per the germline V gene, CDR1 is MNHEY and CDR2 is SVGAGI. For the CDR3, the DNA is TGTGCCAGCACCCTGGGGGGTGGGGGCTACACCTTC. It translates to CASTLGGGGYTF.

The chain joins TRBV28 to TRBJ2-7; maybe TRBD1 (6 bases). There are 14 residues in the CDR3. Trimming stripped 6 bases from V and 2 bases from J, with 14 bases between. CDR1 and CDR2 from the germline V gene are MDHEN and SYDVKM. The CDR3 loop reads CASSETGIAYEQYF. CDR3 nucleotides: TGTGCCAGCAGCGAAACAGGGATTGCCTACGAGCAGTACTTC.

The chain recombines TRBV5-1 with TRBJ1-4, with TRBD1 as a possible D gene (5 bases). The CDR3 loop spans 15 amino acids. Per germline, CDR1 SGHRS and CDR2 YFSETQ. V lost 0 bases and J 4 bases, leaving 10 bases between the germline ends. The DNA for the CDR3 is TGCGCCAGCAGCTTGGAGGCAGGGTTTAATGAAAAACTGTTTTTT. Its protein product is CASSLEAGFNEKLFF.

The chain links TRBV5-1 to TRBJ2-2; the match to TRBD1 covers 9 bases. CDR3 size: 15 residues. The J segment lost 3 bases and the V segment lost 5 bases, leaving 5 bases of the junction unmatched. Germline-derived CDR1 and CDR2 are SGHRS and YFSETQ. The CDR3 region has the DNA TGCGCCAGCAGTCATACAGGGGGCCACACCGGGGAGCTGTTTTTT. Its protein product is CASSHTGGHTGELFF.

The chain employs TRBV30 and TRBJ2-5; the D is unclear. CDR1 and CDR2 from the germline V gene are GTSNPN and SVGIG (reference sequence). The germline V and J ends were trimmed by 4 bases and 1 base, with 16 bases remaining between them. The CDR3 is made up of 15 amino acids. The CDR3, as DNA: TGTGCCTGGATTGACCTCGAGAGGTCCCAAGAGACCCAGTACTTC. This codes for CAWIDLERSQETQYF.

The chain carries TRBV13 and TRBJ1-1; D is unresolved. The germline V gene has CDR1 PRHDT and CDR2 FYEKMQ (reference sequence). V gave up 4 bases and J gave up 0 bases, with 12 bases separating them. The CDR3 has 15 amino acids. The CDR3 loop is CASSSDGYMNTEAFF. The CDR3 bases are TGTGCCAGCAGCTCTGACGGGTACATGAACACTGAAGCTTTCTTT.

The chain combines TRBV28 with TRBJ1-2; D call uncertain. The CDR3 extends over 12 amino acids. The V gene's germline CDR1 is MDHEN and CDR2 SYDVKM. V dropped 10 bases and J dropped 4 bases, with 13 bases sitting between them. The DNA for the CDR3 is TGTGCCATCCGCGGGAGGGCCTATGGCTACACCTTC. Protein sequence: CAIRGRAYGYTF.

The V and J genes are TRBV24-1 and TRBJ2-2; 8 bases are a match to TRBD1. The CDR3 consists of 16 residues. Losses at the gene ends were 4 bases for V and 0 bases for J; bases not matched to a gene: 3. Germline V gene data show CDR1 as KGHDR and CDR2 as SFDVKD. CDR3: CATSDPGQANTGELFF. CDR3 DNA sequence: TGTGCCACCAGTGACCCGGGACAGGCGAACACCGGGGAGCTGTTTTTT.

This clone was observed once. V is TRBV29-1 and J is TRBJ2-1; the match to TRBD2 covers 7 bases. CDR1 is SQVTM, CDR2 ANQGSEA, per germline. V dropped 0 bases and J dropped 0; count of bases not matched to a gene: 5. The CDR3 is 16 residues long. The CDR3 sequence is CSVEDRRESSYNEQFF. The CDR3 DNA sequence: TGCAGCGTTGAAGATCGGCGGGAGAGCTCCTACAATGAGCAGTTCTTC.

The chain carries TRBV5-4 and TRBJ2-3; a weak D match, TRBD2 (7 bases). The V end was cut by 0 bases, the J end by 4 bases, with 15 bases between. The CDR3 has 16 amino acids. The V gene's germline CDR1 is SGHNT and CDR2 YYREEE (reference sequence). The CDR3 region has the DNA TGTGCCAGCAGCTTGGTCATCTGGGGGGGCGCAGATACGCAGTATTTT. It encodes CASSLVIWGGADTQYF. Looking up the rest from reference TRBV5-4 and TRBJ2-3 gives the full variable domain: ETGVTQSPTHLIKTRGQQVTLRCSSQSGHNTVSWYQQALGQGPQFIFQYYREEENGRGNFPPRFSGLQFPNYSSELNVNALELDDSALYLCASSLVIWGGADTQYFGPGTRLTVL.

This chain uses TRBV28 with TRBJ2-7, with TRBD2 matching over 8 bases. The V and J ends lost 7 bases and 5 bases, in that order; junction bases with no gene match: 7. Germline V lookup: CDR1 MDHEN, CDR2 SYDVKM. This CDR3 is built from 13 residues. The DNA of the CDR3 is TGTGCCAGCACGGGGGGGGTTCGGGACGAGCAGTACTTC. As protein: CASTGGVRDEQYF.

Here the CDR3 reads CASSSSGIDEQFF. The CDR3 DNA sequence: TGTGCCAGCAGCTCAAGCGGGATTGATGAGCAGTTCTTC. The chain is built from TRBV7-6 and TRBJ2-1, with 7 positions matching TRBD2. CDR3 size: 13 residues. Germline V gene sequence: CDR1 SGHVS, CDR2 FNYEAQ. The J segment lost 8 bases and the V segment lost 4 bases, leaving 5 bases of the junction unmatched.

The chain joins TRBV6-5 to TRBJ1-1; D is uncertain. This CDR3 comprises 16 residues. Germline V gives CDR1 MNHEY, CDR2 SVGAGI. Trimming left V 1 base short and J 4 bases short, with 16 bases between. CDR3 bases: TGTGCCAGCAGTTACTTGCTGACCGGACGGGGCACTGAAGCTTTCTTT. Translated, it gives CASSYLLTGRGTEAFF.

For this clone: This specimen includes other DNA sequences encoding the same CDR3. The V call is TRBV5-1, the J call TRBJ1-3; possibly TRBD1 for D (5 bases). CDR3 length equals 14 residues. V dropped 4 bases and J dropped 2 bases, with 10 bases sitting between them. Germline V gene lookup returns CDR1 SGHRS and CDR2 YFSETQ. The DNA for the CDR3 is TGCGCCAGCAGCCTGCAAGGGGCTGGAAACACCATATATTTT. It codes for CASSLQGAGNTIYF.

The V and J genes are TRBV5-6 and TRBJ1-2; possibly TRBD1 for D (5 bases). Germline V gene lookup returns CDR1 SGHDT and CDR2 YYEEEE. This CDR3 has 14 amino acids. Trimming took 2 bases from V and 0 from J, leaving 8 bases between them. In nucleotides, the CDR3 is TGTGCCAGCAGCTTTGGCAGGGCTAACTATGGCTACACCTTC. Protein product: CASSFGRANYGYTF.

As DNA, the CDR3 is TGCGCTTCGCAGGGACTAAAACCCACAGATACGCAGTATTTT. It is translated as CASQGLKPTDTQYF. The chain couples TRBV4-1 to TRBJ2-3, with TRBD2 matching over 7 bases. The CDR3 loop spans 14 amino acids. CDR1 is MGHRA, CDR2 YSYEKL, per germline.